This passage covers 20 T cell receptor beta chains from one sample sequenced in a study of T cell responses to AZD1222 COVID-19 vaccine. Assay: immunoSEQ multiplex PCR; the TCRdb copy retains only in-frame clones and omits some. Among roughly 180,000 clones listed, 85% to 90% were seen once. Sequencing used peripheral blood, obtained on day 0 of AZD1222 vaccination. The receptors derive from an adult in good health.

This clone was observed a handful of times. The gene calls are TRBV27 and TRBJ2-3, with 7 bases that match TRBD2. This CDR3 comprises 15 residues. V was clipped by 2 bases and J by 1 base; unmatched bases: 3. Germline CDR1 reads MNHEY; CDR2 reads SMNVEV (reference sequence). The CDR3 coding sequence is TGTGCCAGCAGTTTAAACCGGGGGGGCACAGATACGCAGTATTTT. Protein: CASSLNRGGTDTQYF.

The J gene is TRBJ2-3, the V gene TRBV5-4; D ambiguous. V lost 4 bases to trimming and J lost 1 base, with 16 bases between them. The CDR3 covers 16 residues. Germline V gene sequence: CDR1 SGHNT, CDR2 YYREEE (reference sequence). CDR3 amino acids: CASSLGSTTRTDTQYF. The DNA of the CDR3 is TGTGCCAGCAGCCTGGGGTCAACCACTCGCACAGATACGCAGTATTTT.

In nucleotides, the CDR3 is TGCGCCAGCAGCCAGACAGGCTACTATAATTCACCCCTCCACTTT. Its translation is CASSQTGYYNSPLHF. The gene calls are TRBV4-1 and TRBJ1-6; possible D gene TRBD1, 6 bases. Germline loops: CDR1 MGHRA, CDR2 YSYEKL. V was pared by 3 bases and J by 3 bases, with 9 bases between. The CDR3 runs to 15 residues.

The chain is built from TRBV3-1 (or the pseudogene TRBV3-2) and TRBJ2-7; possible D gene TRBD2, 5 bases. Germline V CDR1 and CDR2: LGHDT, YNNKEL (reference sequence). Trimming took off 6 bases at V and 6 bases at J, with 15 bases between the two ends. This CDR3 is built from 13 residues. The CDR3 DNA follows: TGTGCCAGCAGTATCCGGGGTGGGTCCGAGCAGTACGTC. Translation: CASSIRGGSEQYV.

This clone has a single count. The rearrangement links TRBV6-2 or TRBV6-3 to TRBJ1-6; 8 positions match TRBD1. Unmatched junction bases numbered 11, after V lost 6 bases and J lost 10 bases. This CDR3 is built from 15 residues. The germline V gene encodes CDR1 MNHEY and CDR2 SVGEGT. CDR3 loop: CASSSTGTGNSPLHF. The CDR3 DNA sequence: TGTGCCAGCAGCTCTACCGGGACAGGCAACTCACCCCTCCACTTT.

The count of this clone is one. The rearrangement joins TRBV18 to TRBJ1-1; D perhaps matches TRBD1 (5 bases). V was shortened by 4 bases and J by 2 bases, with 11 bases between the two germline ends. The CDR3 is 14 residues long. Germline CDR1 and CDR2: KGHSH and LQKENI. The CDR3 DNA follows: TGTGCCAGCTCACAAGACAGCAGAAACACTGAAGCTTTCTTT. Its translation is CASSQDSRNTEAFF.

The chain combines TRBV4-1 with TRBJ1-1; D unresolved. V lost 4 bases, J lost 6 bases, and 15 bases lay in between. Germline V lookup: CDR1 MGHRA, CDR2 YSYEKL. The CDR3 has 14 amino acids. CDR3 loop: CASSPGSVLAEAFF. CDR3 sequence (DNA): TGCGCCAGCAGCCCAGGAAGCGTTTTGGCTGAAGCTTTCTTT.

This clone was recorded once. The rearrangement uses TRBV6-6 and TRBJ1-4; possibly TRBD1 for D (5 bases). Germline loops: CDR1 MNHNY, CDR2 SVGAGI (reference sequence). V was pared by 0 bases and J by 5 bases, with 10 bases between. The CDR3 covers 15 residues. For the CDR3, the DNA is TGTGCCAGCAGTTACTCGCGGGGGGGAAATGAAAAACTGTTTTTT. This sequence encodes CASSYSRGGNEKLFF.

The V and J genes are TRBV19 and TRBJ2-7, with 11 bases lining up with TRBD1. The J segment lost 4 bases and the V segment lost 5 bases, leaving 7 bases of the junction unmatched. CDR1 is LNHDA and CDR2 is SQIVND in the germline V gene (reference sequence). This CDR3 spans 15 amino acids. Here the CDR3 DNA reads TGTGCCAGTAGTCCGCGGACAGGGGGCAGGTACGAGCAGTACTTC. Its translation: CASSPRTGGRYEQYF. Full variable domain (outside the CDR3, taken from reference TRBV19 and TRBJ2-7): DGGITQSPKYLFRKEGQNVTLSCEQNLNHDAMYWYRQDPGQGLRLIYYSQIVNDFQKGDIAEGYSVSREKKESFPLTVTSAQKNPTAFYLCASSPRTGGRYEQYFGPGTRLTVT.

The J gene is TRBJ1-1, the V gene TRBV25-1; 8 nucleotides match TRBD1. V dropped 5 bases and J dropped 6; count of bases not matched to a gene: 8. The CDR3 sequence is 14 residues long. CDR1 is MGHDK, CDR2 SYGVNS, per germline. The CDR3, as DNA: TGTGCCAGCAGTAGAGACAGGGGAAGGTCTGAAGCTTTCTTT. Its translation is CASSRDRGRSEAFF.

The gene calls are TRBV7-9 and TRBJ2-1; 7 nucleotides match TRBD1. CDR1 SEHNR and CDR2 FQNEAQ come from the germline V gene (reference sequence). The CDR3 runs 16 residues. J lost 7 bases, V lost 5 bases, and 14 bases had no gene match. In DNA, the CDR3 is TGTGCCAGCAGCCCAATCAAAAGGACAGGAAAGAATGAGCAGTTCTTC. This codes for CASSPIKRTGKNEQFF.

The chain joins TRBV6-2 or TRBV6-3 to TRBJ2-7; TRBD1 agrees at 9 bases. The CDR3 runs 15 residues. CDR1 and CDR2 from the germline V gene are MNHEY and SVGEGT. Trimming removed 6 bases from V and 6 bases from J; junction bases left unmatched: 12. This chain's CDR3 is CASSHSGDRDFEQYF. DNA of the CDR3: TGTGCCAGCAGCCACTCAGGGGACAGGGATTTCGAGCAGTACTTC.

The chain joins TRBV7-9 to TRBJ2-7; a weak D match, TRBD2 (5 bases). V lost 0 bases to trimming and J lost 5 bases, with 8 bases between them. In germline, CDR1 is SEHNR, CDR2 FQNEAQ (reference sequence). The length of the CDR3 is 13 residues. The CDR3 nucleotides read TGTGCCAGCAGCTTAGCAGGAGGTGACGAGCAGTACGTC. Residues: CASSLAGGDEQYV.

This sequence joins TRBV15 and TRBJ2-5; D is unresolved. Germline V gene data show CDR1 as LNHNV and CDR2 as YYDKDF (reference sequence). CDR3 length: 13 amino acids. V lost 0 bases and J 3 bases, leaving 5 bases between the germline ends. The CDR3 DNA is TGTGCCACCAGCAGAGATCAGGAAGAGACCCAGTACTTC. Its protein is CATSRDQEETQYF. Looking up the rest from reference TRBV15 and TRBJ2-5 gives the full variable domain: DAMVIQNPRYQVTQFGKPVTLSCSQTLNHNVMYWYQQKSSQAPKLLFHYYDKDFNNEADTPDNFQSRRPNTSFCFLDIRSPGLGDTAMYLCATSRDQEETQYFGPGTRLLVL.

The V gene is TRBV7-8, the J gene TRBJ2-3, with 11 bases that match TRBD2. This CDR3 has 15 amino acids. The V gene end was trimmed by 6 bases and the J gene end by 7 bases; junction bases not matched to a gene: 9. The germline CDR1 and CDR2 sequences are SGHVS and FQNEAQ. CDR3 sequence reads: CASRASGGKAYTQYF. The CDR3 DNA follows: TGTGCCAGCAGGGCTAGCGGGGGGAAAGCTTATACGCAGTATTTT.

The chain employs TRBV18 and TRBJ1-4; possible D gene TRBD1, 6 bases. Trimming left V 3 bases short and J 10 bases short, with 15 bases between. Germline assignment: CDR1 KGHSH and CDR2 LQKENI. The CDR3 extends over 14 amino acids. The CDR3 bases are TGTGCCAGCTCACCGGACAGTCTTTCCGCAAAACTGTTTTTT. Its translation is CASSPDSLSAKLFF.

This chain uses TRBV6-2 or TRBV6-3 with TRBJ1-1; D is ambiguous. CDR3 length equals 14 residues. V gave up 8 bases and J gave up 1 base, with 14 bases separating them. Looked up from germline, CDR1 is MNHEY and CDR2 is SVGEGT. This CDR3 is CASGPLQTNTEAFF. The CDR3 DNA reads TGTGCCAGCGGCCCGTTACAAACGAACACTGAAGCTTTCTTT.

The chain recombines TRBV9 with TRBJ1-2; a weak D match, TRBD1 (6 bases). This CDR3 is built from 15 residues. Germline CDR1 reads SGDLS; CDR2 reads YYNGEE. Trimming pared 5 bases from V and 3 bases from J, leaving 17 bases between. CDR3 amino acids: CASSYGRGGDYGYTF. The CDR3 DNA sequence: TGTGCCAGCAGTTACGGCAGGGGAGGAGACTATGGCTACACCTTC.

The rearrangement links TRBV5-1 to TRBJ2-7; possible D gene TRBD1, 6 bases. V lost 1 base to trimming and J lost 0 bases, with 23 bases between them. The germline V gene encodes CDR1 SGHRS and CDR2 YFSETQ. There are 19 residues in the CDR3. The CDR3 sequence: CASSLFDRILYKSSYEQYF. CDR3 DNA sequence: TGCGCCAGCAGCTTGTTTGACAGGATACTGTATAAATCCTCCTACGAGCAGTACTTC. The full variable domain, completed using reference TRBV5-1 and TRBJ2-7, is KAGVTQTPRYLIKTRGQQVTLSCSPISGHRSVSWYQQTPGQGLQFLFEYFSETQRNKGNFPGRFSGRQFSNSRSEMNVSTLELGDSALYLCASSLFDRILYKSSYEQYFGPGTRLTVT.

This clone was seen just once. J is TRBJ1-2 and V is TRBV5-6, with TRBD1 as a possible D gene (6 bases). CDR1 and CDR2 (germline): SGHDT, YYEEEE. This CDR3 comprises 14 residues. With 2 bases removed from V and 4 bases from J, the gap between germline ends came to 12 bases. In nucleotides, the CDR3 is TGTGCCAGCAGCTTCACCACAGGGTTCTATGGCTACACCTTC. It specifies CASSFTTGFYGYTF.